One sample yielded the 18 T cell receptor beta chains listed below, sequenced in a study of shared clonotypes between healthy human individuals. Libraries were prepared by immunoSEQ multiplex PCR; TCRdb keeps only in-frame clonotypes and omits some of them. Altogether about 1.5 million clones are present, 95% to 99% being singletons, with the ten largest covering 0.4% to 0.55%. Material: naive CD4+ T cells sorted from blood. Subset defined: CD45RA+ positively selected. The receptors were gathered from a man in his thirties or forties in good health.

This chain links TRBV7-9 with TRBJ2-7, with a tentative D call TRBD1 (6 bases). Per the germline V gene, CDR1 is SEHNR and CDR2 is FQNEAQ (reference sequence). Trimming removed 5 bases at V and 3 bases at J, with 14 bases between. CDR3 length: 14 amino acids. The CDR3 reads CASSPRTEYYEQYF. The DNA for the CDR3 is TGTGCCAGCAGCCCCAGGACAGAGTACTACGAGCAGTACTTC.

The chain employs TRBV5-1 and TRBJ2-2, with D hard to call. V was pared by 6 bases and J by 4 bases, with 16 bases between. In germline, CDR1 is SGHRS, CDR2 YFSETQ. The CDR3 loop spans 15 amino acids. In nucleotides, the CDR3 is TGCGCCAGCAAAACCCCGGGCGCAGTCACCGGGGAGCTGTTTTTT. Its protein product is CASKTPGAVTGELFF.

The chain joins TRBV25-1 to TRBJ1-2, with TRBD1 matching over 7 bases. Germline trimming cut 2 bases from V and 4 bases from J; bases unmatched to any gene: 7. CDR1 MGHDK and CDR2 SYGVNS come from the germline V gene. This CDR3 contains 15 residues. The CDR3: CASSEGGQSIYGYTF. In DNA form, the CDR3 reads TGTGCCAGCAGTGAAGGGGGACAGTCGATCTATGGCTACACCTTC.

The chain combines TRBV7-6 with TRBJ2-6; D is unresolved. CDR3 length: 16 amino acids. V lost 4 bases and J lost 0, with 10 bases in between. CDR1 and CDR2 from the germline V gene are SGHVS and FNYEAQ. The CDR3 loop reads CASSSLQSSGANVLTF. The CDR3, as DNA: TGTGCCAGCAGCTCCTTACAGAGCTCTGGGGCCAACGTCCTGACTTTC.

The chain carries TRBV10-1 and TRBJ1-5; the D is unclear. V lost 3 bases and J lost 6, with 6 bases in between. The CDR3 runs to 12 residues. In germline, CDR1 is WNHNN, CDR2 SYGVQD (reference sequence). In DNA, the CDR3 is TGCGCCAGCAGTGATGGCCTTCAGCCCCAGCATTTT. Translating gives CASSDGLQPQHF.

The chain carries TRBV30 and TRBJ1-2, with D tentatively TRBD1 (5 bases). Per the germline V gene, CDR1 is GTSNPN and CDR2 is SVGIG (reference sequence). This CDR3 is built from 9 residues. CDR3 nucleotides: TGTGTCCTGGGGGAGGGCTACACCTTC. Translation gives CVLGEGYTF.

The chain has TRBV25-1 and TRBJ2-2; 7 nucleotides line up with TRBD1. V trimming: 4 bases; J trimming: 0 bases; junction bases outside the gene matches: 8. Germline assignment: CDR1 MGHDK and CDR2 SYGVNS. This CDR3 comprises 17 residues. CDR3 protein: CASSATQGSANTGELFF. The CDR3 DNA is TGTGCCAGCAGTGCTACACAGGGGTCCGCGAACACCGGGGAGCTGTTTTTT.

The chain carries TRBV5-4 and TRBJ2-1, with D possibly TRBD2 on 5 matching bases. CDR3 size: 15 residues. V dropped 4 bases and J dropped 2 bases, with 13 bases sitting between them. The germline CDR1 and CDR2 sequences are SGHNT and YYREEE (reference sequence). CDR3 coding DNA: TGTGCCAGCAGCCAAACCGGGGATACCTACAATGAGCAGTTCTTC. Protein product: CASSQTGDTYNEQFF. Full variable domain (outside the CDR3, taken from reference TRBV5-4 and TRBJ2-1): ETGVTQSPTHLIKTRGQQVTLRCSSQSGHNTVSWYQQALGQGPQFIFQYYREEENGRGNFPPRFSGLQFPNYSSELNVNALELDDSALYLCASSQTGDTYNEQFFGPGTRLTVL.

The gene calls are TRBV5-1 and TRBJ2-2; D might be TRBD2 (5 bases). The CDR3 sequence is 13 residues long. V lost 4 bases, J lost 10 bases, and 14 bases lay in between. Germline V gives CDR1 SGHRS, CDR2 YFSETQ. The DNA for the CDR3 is TGCGCCAGCAGCCCTGGCAGCGGAGAGGAGCTGTTTTTT. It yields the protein CASSPGSGEELFF.

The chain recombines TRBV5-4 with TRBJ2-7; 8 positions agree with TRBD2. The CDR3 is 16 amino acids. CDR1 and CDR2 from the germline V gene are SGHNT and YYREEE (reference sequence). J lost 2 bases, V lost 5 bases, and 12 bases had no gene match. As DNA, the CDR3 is TGTGCCAGCAGTTCGGGGGGGGCGGCTAGGACCTACGAGCAGTACTTC. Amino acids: CASSSGGAARTYEQYF.

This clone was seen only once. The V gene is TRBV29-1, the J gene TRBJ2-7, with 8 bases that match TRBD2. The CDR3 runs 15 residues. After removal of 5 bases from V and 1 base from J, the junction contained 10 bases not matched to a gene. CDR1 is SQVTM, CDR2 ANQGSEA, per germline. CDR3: CSVLKSGSKSYEQYF. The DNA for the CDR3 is TGCAGCGTTCTCAAAAGCGGGAGCAAATCCTACGAGCAGTACTTC.

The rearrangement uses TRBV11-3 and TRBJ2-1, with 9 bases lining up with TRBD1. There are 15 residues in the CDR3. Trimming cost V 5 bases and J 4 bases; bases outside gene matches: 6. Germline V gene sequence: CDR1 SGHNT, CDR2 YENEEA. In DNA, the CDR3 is TGTGCCAGCAGCCAAACCGGGACAGGGTACAATGAGCAGTTCTTC. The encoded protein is CASSQTGTGYNEQFF.

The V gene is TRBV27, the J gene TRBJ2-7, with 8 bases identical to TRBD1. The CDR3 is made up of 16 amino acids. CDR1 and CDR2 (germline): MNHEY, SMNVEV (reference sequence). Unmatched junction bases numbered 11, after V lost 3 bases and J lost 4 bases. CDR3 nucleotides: TGTGCCAGCAGTTTGAGAGGACAGGGAAAGTTTTACGAGCAGTACTTC. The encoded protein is CASSLRGQGKFYEQYF.

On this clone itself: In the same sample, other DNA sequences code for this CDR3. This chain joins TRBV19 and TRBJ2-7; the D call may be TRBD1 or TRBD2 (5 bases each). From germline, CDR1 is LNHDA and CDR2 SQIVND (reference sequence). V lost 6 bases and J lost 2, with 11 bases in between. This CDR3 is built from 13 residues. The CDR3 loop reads CASRGTATYEQYF. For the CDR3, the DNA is TGTGCCAGTAGGGGGACGGCAACCTACGAGCAGTACTTC.

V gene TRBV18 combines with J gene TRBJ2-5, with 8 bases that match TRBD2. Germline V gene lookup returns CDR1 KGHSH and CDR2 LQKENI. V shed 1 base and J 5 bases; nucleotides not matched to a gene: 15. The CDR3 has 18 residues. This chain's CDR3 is CASSPRPPTSGRWETQYF. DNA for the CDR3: TGTGCCAGCTCACCACGGCCCCCAACAAGCGGGAGATGGGAGACCCAGTACTTC.

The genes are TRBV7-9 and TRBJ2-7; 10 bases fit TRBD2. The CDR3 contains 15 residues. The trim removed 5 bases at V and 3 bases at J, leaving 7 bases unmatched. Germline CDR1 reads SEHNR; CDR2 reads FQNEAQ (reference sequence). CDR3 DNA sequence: TGTGCCAGCAGCCACTCACTAGCGGGACTCTACGAGCAGTACTTC. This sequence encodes CASSHSLAGLYEQYF.

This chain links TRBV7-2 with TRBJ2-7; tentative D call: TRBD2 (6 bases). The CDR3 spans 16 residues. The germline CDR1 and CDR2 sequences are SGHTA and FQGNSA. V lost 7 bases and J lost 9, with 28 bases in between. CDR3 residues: CASTPFGGARGTGQYF. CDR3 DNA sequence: TGTGCCAGCACCCCCTTTGGAGGGGCAAGAGGCACGGGGCAGTACTTC.

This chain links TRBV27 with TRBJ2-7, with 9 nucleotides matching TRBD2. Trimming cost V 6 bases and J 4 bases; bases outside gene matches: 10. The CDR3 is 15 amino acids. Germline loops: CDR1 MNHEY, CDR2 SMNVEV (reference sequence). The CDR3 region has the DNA TGTGCCAGCAGGCCCTTAACTAGCGGGTTGTACGAGCAGTACTTC. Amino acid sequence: CASRPLTSGLYEQYF.